This T cell receptor beta chain originates from a study of regulatory T cells in long-lasting Graves disease. The sample's time point: newly diagnosed GD, antithyroid drugs for less than 3 months. The TCR library was made from RNA that had been extracted from PBMCs in TRIzol. Study conclusions and caveats: Among persistent patients, a larger number of public clonotypes were shared (around 3,000) than among newly diagnosed patients (about 970).

This clonotype has at least ten counts. Its cognate antigen is unknown. Arm-PCR of CDR3 regions and iRepertoire HTBI primers were used to build TCR beta libraries. MiXCR was run by TCRdb on the multiplex PCR reads, yielding one entry per CDR3 protein. The sample carries 400,000 to 500,000 distinct CDR3 sequences, about a sixth recorded once. These data are also associated with another study on T cells in Graves' hyperthyroidism and ophthalmopathy. That source adds: Stable hyperthyroidism: no ophthalmopathy progression over 18 months of follow-up. Primed by the HTBI set, a first-round RT-PCR was run on the TCR CDR3. In the blood, most expanded thyroid clonotypes above 0.001 appeared as well.

The source material was peripheral blood mononuclear cells (PBMCs), sampled at new diagnosis, from a patient treated with antithyroid drugs. The TCR originated in a woman younger than 30 with Graves disease.

Here the CDR3 DNA reads TGTGCCAGCAGTTTCGAGGGGAAGCGGTTCTTC. It is translated as CASSFEGKRFF. This sequence joins TRBV28 and TRBJ2-1; D may be TRBD1 or TRBD2 (5 bases each). This CDR3 region has 11 residues. Germline V CDR1 and CDR2: MDHEN, SYDVKM. Trimming shortened V by 3 bases and J by 15 bases, and 12 bases separated the two germline ends.